Listed below are T cell receptor beta chains from one sample, sequenced in a study of shared clonotypes between healthy human individuals. Sequencing was performed with immunoSEQ multiplex PCR; in TCRdb, only in-frame clones are kept and a portion is missing. The sample contains 600,000 to 750,000 clones, 60% to 80% of which appear only once. Sequenced sample: memory CD4+ T cells sorted from blood. These receptors all come from a woman between 25 and 40 years old in good health. CDR3s include the opening cysteine and the closing phenylalanine or tryptophan. A D gene is named only where the DNA matches it firmly. Only part of the rows carry a size: once, few, many, or a class if the clone is expanded.

TRBJ2-7,-,TRBV29-1,-,TGCAGCGTTGGGTCAGGGGAGGGCGAGCAGTACTTC,CSVGSGEGEQYF
TRBJ2-2,-,TRBV28,TRBD1,TGTGCCAGCAGTTTAATTAAACAGGGGGGTAACACCGGGGAGCTGTTTTTT,CASSLIKQGGNTGELFF
TRBJ1-2,-,TRBV6-1,TRBD1,TGTGCCAGCAGCGAGACAGGGGAGTTATATGGCTACACCTTC,CASSETGELYGYTF
TRBJ2-5,-,TRBV18,-,TGTGCCAGCTCACCTTTAGTGGCGGCGCGGACACAAGAGACCCAGTACTTC,CASSPLVAARTQETQYF
TRBJ2-1,few,TRBV5-1,TRBD2,TGCGCCAGCAGCCCAACGACGACTAGCGCTTACAATGAGCAGTTCTTC,CASSPTTTSAYNEQFF
TRBJ2-7,-,TRBV5-6,TRBD2,TGTGCCAGCAGCAGGGGTCCCTCGGCGGGAGCCTACGAGCAGTACTTC,CASSRGPSAGAYEQYF
TRBJ1-2,-,TRBV2,-,TGTGCCAGCACCCCGGGATCGAGCCACGGCTATGGCTACACCTTC,CASTPGSSHGYGYTF
TRBJ2-7,-,TRBV19,TRBD2,TGTGCCTCATCGACTAGCGGCTTCGGGCAGTACTTC,CASSTSGFGQYF
TRBJ1-3,once,TRBV2,-,TGTGCCAGCAGTGTTCACTCTGGAAACACCATATATTTT,CASSVHSGNTIYF
TRBJ2-7,-,TRBV6-6,TRBD2,TGTGCCAGCAGTTACTCTGGACTAGCGGGAGTCGCGTACTTC,CASSYSGLAGVAYF